This paragraph covers one T cell receptor (beta chain) sequence. Its antigen is not known. Assay: immunoSEQ multiplex PCR; the TCRdb copy retains only in-frame clones and omits some. The sample lists roughly 5,800 clones; around three fifths were seen once. Time point reported: after neoadjuvant nivolumab, at surgical resection. This sample was included in a study of neoadjuvant anti-PD-1 for oral cavity cancer. General study points: Greater tumor shrinkage accompanied bigger post-treatment sizes of preexisting clones.

Germline V gene sequence: CDR1 MNHEY, CDR2 SMNVEV (reference sequence). The CDR3 runs 14 residues. The V and J ends lost 3 bases and 2 bases respectively, with 8 bases between them. The chain combines TRBV27 with TRBJ2-1; D not resolved. The origin of this receptor is a person aged 35-80 years with oral cavity squamous cell carcinoma. The sequenced sample was tumor tissue, obtained after nivolumab (anti-PD-1) treatment. CDR3 sequence: CASSFSSPYNEQFF. The CDR3 bases are TGTGCCAGCAGTTTCAGTAGTCCCTACAATGAGCAGTTCTTC.